The following is a T cell receptor beta chain sequence with its context. This entry is derived from a study of blood T cell repertoires in COVID-19. Germline lookup yields CDR1 SNHLY and CDR2 FYNNEI. This CDR3 spans 15 amino acids. V was shortened by 6 bases and J by 0 bases, with 12 bases between the two germline ends. Assay: immunoSEQ multiplex PCR; the TCRdb copy retains only in-frame clones and omits some. The data hold roughly 250,000 clones, with 70% to 85% observed a single time. The chain has TRBV2 and TRBJ2-1; a possible D gene is TRBD1 (5 bases). The sample comprised peripheral blood. The receptor was isolated from an elderly woman with acute or convalescent COVID-19. The CDR3 protein is CASSLQELSYNEQFF. CDR3 sequence (DNA): TGTGCCAGCAGCCTACAGGAGCTCTCCTACAATGAGCAGTTCTTC.